This TCR beta chain emerged from a study of beta chain features in type 1 diabetes. The study's findings and limits: For patients and controls alike, PCR might favor shorter templates to the same degree.

Expressed TCRB transcripts were sequenced because the isolated RNA had all been reverse transcribed beforehand. Assay: immunoSEQ multiplex PCR; the TCRdb copy retains only in-frame clones and omits some. The sample carries about 330,000 clones, roughly 11% recorded once. V lost 4 bases and J 2 bases, leaving 10 bases between the germline ends. The CDR3 sequence is 13 residues long. CDR1 SGHNT and CDR2 YYREEE come from the germline V gene (reference sequence). This clone occurred a few times. No antigen is known for it. This TCR was recovered from a woman in her 30s in good health. The chain joins TRBV5-4 to TRBJ2-7; D possibly corresponds to TRBD1 (6 bases). Sequenced input: naive CD4+ T cells from blood. The CDR3: CASSQGTTYEQYF. The CDR3 DNA follows: TGTGCCAGCAGCCAGGGGACAACCTACGAGCAGTACTTC.